This TCR beta chain was obtained from a study of sequential checkpoint blockade in melanoma. As for the study in general: Maintenance nivolumab came after either treatment sequence. TCRβ was sequenced from DNA of about 96 pretreatment tumors.

CDR3 length equals 13 residues. Germline assignment: CDR1 KGHSH and CDR2 LQKENI. V was clipped by 4 bases and J by 2 bases, with 6 bases between them. Described treatment: randomized to nivolumab then ipilimumab (arm A) or the reverse (arm B). A remark on this clone: This specimen includes other DNA sequences encoding the same CDR3.

Libraries were prepared by immunoSEQ multiplex PCR; TCRdb keeps only in-frame clonotypes and omits some of them. Of 4,000 to 5,000 clones listed, 24% were seen once; the top ten hold roughly 33%. The sequence derives from a human donor with melanoma. The chain has TRBV18 and TRBJ2-1, with TRBD1 as a possible D gene (5 bases). Sequences were derived from tumor tissue (inferred from file names), sampled from a patient given nivolumab and ipilimumab in sequence. CDR3 sequence: CASSQGPYNEQFF. CDR3 nucleotides: TGTGCCAGCTCACAGGGGCCCTACAATGAGCAGTTCTTC.